One and the same sample provided the 3 T cell receptor beta chains below, sequenced in a study of CD4 T cells in relation to SARS-CoV-2 and coronaviruses. Assay used: immunoSEQ multiplex PCR; TCRdb lists only in-frame clones, some missing. This table has fewer than 45,000 clones, 84% appearing once. Their antigens remain unidentified. Sequenced material: naive CD4+ T cells from PBMCs, cultured in vitro. Subset defined: naive CD4+ T cells isolated by negative enrichment. The receptors derive from an adult with COVID-19.

This chain connects TRBV2 to TRBJ1-2, with D maybe TRBD1 (5 bases). The CDR3 extends over 13 amino acids. Germline V lookup: CDR1 SNHLY, CDR2 FYNNEI. The V end was cut by 3 bases, the J end by 8 bases, with 13 bases between. CDR3 in amino acids: CASSEGEFRGYTF. The DNA of the CDR3 is TGTGCCAGCAGTGAGGGGGAGTTCCGGGGCTACACCTTC.

V usage is TRBV28 and J usage is TRBJ1-5; D call uncertain. V was clipped by 5 bases and J by 14 bases, with 16 bases between them. CDR3 length: 12 amino acids. Germline values: CDR1 MDHEN, CDR2 SYDVKM. The CDR3 nucleotides read TGTGCCAGCAGTAAACCCCCGGGAACCAAGCATTTT. Its protein is CASSKPPGTKHF.

The chain is built from TRBV6-5 and TRBJ2-2; 7 bases are a match to TRBD1. The CDR3 is made up of 14 amino acids. CDR1 is MNHEY, CDR2 SVGAGI, per germline. The V and J ends lost 10 bases and 3 bases, in that order; junction bases with no gene match: 8. The CDR3 is CATDGQVYTGELFF. The DNA for the CDR3 is TGTGCCACAGACGGACAGGTCTACACCGGGGAGCTGTTTTTT.